The clone carrying this TCR beta chain was seen a handful of times. These data are taken from a study of T cells after yellow fever vaccination. MiXCR was run by TCRdb on the 5' RACE reads, yielding one entry per CDR3 protein. The sample carries fewer than 650,000 distinct CDR3 sequences, just over 20% recorded once. The ends lost 3 bases at V and 4 bases at J; junction bases unmatched: 2. CDR3 length equals 14 residues. The V gene's germline CDR1 is GTSNPN and CDR2 SVGIG (reference sequence). The sequence derives from a man younger than 35 who received the YFV17D yellow fever vaccine. The specimen comprised PBMCs, sampled less than 25 days after the first yellow fever vaccination. The chain recombines TRBV30 with TRBJ2-1; 11 nucleotides agree with TRBD2. The chain's CDR3 is CAWRLAGEYNEQFF. CDR3 in DNA: TGTGCCTGGAGACTAGCGGGGGAATACAATGAGCAGTTCTTC.